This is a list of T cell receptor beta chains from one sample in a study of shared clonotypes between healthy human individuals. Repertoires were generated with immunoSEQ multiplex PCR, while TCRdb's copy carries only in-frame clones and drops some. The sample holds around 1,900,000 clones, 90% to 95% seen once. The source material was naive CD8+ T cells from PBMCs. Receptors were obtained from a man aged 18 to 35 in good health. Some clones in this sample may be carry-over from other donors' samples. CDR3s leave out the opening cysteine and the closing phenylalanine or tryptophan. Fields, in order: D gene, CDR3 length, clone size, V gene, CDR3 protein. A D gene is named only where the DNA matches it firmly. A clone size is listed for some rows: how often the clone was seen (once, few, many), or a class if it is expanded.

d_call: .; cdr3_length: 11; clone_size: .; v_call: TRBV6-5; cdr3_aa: ASSYMQGEKLF
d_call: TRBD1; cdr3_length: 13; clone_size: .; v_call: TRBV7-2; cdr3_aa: ASSLATGGTDTQY
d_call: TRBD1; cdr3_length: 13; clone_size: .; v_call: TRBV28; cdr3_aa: ASSFSWRGLSEAF
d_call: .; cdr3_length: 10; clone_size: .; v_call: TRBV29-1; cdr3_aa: SVLTGAYEQY
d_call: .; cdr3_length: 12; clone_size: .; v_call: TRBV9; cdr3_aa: ASSVDPSPYEQY
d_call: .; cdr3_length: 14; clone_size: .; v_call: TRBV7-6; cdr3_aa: ASSAWGGGPPYEQY
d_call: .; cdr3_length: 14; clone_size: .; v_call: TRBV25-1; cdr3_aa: ASSEFLVANTGELF
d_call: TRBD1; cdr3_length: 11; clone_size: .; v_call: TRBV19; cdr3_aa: ASSSTGGPEQY
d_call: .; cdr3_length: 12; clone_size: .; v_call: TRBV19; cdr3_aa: ASSIYVTATEAF
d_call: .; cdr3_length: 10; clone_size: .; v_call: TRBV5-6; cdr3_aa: ASSFGAATQY
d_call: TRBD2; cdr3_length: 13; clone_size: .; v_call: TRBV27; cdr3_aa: ASSLAGEGSAAQY
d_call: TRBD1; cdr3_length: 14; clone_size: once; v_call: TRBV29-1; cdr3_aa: SVPGRTGHSYNEQF
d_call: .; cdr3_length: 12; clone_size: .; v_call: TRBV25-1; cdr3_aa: ASSAGELSYEQY
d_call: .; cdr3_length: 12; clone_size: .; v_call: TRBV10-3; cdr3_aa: AISVGGTVGEQY
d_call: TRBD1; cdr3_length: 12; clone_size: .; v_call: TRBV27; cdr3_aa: ASTSYRGGAEAF
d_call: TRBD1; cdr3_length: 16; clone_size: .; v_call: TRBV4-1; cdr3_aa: ASSQGPATGARRDTQY
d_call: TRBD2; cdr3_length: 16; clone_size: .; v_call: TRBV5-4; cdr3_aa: ASSPGTSGRRGTDTQY
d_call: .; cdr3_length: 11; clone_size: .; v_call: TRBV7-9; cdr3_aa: ASSLSGNDGYT
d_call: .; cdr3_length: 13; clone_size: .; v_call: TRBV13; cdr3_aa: ASSLGRRVNTEAF
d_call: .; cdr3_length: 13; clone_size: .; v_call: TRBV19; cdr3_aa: ASSPRGSGQETQY
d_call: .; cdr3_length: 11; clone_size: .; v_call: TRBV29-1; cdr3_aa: SVEPPAGTEAF
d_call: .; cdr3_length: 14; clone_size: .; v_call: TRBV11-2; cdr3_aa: ASSPGGGRLYYEQY
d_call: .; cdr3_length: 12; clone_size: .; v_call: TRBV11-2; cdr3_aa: ASSQGVLGETQY
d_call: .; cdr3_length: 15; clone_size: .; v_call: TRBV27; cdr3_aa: ASSLSRAGPSTDTQY
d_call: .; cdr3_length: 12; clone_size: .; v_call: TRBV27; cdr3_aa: ASSLLGLGYEQY
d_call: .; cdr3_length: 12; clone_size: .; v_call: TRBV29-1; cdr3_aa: SVEGGQYQETQY
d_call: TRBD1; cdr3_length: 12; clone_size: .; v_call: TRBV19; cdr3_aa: ASSTGTGLEEQY
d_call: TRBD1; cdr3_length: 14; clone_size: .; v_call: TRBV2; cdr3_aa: ASNQPDRGTDQPQH
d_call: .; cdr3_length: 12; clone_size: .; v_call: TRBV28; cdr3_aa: ASSLPIENTEAF